The 5 T cell receptor beta chains presented below share a single source sample, sequenced in a study of shared clonotypes between healthy human individuals. Assay: immunoSEQ multiplex PCR; the TCRdb copy retains only in-frame clones and omits some. The repertoire has about 1 million clones, roughly 75% of them found once; the top ten carry about 1.5%. The source material was memory CD4+ T cells sorted from blood. Specified subset: CD45RA-negative fraction. Receptors were obtained from a man between 18 and 29 years old in good health.

V usage is TRBV6-1 and J usage is TRBJ1-5; no reliable D call. The CDR3 runs 13 residues. V was pared by 3 bases and J by 4 bases, with 7 bases between. The germline V gene has CDR1 MNHNS and CDR2 SASEGT. This CDR3 is CASSDMSNQPQHF. Written as DNA, the CDR3 is TGTGCCAGCAGTGATATGAGTAATCAGCCCCAGCATTTT.

This chain connects TRBV5-5 to TRBJ1-4, with a weak D call TRBD1 (5 bases). CDR1 is SGHKS and CDR2 is YYEKEE in the germline V gene (reference sequence). The CDR3 sequence is 15 residues long. Trimming pared 1 base from V and 5 bases from J, leaving 12 bases between. CDR3 DNA sequence: TGTGCCAGCAGCTTGTCGACAGTCCGGAATGAAAAACTGTTTTTT. This sequence encodes CASSLSTVRNEKLFF.

DNA of the CDR3: TGTGCCAGCAGCCAAGATCGACTAGCGGGAGACACCGGGGAGCTGTTTTTT. Translated, it gives CASSQDRLAGDTGELFF. This rearrangement joins TRBV14 to TRBJ2-2; 12 bases match TRBD2. There are 17 residues in the CDR3. The trim removed 0 bases at V and 3 bases at J, leaving 2 bases unmatched. Looked up from germline, CDR1 is SGHDN and CDR2 is FVKESK.

The chain links TRBV2 to TRBJ2-1; 10 bases line up with TRBD2. CDR3 size: 18 residues. The ends lost 6 bases at V and 8 bases at J; junction bases unmatched: 19. The germline CDR1 and CDR2 sequences are SNHLY and FYNNEI. The CDR3 DNA reads TGTGCCAGCAGGACTACCCCGTCTAGCGGGGGCCTCAAGGATGAGCAGTTCTTC. It specifies CASRTTPSSGGLKDEQFF.

V is TRBV27 and J is TRBJ1-4; unclear D gene. V was cut by 4 bases and J by 0 bases, with 15 bases left in between. This CDR3 spans 17 amino acids. Germline CDR1 is MNHEY and CDR2 is SMNVEV (reference sequence). CDR3 coding DNA: TGTGCCAGCAGTTCCGGCCTTAGACATACAACTAATGAAAAACTGTTTTTT. Its translation: CASSSGLRHTTNEKLFF.